This T cell receptor beta chain was recorded in a study of shared clonotypes between healthy human individuals. The protocol was immunoSEQ multiplex PCR, while the TCRdb copy is restricted to in-frame clones and leaves out a portion. The sample holds approximately 1,500,000 clones, approximately 98% seen once. CDR1 and CDR2 from the germline V gene are LNHDA and SQIVND (reference sequence). The CDR3 runs 13 residues. V was shortened by 4 bases and J by 4 bases, with 7 bases between the two germline ends. Specimen: naive CD4+ T cells sorted from blood. Subset described: CD45RA+ positively selected. The sequence was collected from a man aged 25 to 40 in good health. This sequence joins TRBV19 and TRBJ1-4; D is ambiguous. The DNA for the CDR3 is TGTGCCAGTAGTAGTTCGGGTAATGAAAAACTGTTTTTT. This translates into CASSSSGNEKLFF.